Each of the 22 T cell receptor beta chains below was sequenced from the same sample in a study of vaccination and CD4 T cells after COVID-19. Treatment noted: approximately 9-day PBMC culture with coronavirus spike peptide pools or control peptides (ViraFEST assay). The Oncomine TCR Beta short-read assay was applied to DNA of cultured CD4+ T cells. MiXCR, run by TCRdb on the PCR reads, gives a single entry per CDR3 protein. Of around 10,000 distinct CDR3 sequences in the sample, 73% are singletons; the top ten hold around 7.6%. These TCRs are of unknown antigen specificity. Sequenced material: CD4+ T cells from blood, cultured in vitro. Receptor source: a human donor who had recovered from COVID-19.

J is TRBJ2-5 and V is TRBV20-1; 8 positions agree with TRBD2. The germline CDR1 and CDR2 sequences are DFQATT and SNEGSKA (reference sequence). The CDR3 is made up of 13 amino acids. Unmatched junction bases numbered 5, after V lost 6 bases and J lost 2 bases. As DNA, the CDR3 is TGCAGTGCCCAGCGGGGGACGCAAGAGACCCAGTACTTC. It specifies CSAQRGTQETQYF.

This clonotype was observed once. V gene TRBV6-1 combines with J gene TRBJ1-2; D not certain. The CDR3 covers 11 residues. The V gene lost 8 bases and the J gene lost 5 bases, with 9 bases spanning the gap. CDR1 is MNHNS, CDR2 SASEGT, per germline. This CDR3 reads CASLREYGYTF. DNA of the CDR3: TGTGCCAGCCTCCGGGAGTATGGCTACACCTTC.

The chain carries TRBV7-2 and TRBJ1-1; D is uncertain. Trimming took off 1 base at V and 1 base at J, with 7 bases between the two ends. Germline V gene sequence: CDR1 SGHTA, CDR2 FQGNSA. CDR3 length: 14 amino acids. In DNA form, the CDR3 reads TGTGCCAGCAGCTTAGGGTGGGGGAACACTGAAGCTTTCTTT. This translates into CASSLGWGNTEAFF.

CDR3: CASSLFEESPLHF. CDR3 coding DNA: TGTGCCAGCAGCTTATTCGAAGAATCACCCCTCCACTTT. The chain is built from TRBV7-9 and TRBJ1-6; D uncertain. Per the germline V gene, CDR1 is SEHNR and CDR2 is FQNEAQ (reference sequence). This CDR3 is built from 13 residues. Trimming removed 2 bases at V and 10 bases at J, with 9 bases between.

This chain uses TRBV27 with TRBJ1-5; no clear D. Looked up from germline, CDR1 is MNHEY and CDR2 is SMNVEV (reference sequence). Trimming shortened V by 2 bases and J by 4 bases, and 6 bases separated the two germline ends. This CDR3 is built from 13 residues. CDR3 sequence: CASSLVMNQPQHF. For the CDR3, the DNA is TGTGCCAGCAGTTTAGTGATGAATCAGCCCCAGCATTTT.

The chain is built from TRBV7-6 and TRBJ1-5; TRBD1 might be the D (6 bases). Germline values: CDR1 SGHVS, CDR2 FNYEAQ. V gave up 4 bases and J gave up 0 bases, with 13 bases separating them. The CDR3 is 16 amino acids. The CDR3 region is CASSSRGRDSNQPQHF. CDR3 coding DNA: TGTGCCAGCAGCTCCAGGGGTAGGGATAGCAATCAGCCCCAGCATTTT.

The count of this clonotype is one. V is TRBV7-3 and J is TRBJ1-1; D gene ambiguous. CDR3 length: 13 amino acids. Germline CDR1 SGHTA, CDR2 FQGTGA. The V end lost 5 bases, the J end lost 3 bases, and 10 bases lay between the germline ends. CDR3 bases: TGTGCCAGCAGCCTAAAATGGGACACTGAAGCTTTCTTT. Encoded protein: CASSLKWDTEAFF. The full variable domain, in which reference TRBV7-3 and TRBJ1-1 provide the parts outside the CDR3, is GAGVSQTPSNKVTEKGKYVELRCDPISGHTALYWYRQSLGQGPEFLIYFQGTGAADDSGLPNDRFFAVRPEGSVSTLKIQRTERGDSAVYLCASSLKWDTEAFFGQGTRLTVV.

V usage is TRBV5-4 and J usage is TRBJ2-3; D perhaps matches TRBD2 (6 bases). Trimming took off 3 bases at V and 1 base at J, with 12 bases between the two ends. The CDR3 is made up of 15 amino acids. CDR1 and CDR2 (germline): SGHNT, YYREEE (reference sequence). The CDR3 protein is CASSSEAGGTDTQYF. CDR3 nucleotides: TGTGCCAGCAGCTCCGAAGCGGGCGGCACAGATACGCAGTATTTT.

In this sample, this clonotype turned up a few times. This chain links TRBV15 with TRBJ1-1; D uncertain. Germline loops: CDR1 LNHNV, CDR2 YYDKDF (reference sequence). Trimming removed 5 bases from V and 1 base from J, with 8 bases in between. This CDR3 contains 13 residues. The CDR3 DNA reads TGTGCCACCAGCGTGCGTGGGAACACTGAAGCTTTCTTT. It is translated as CATSVRGNTEAFF.

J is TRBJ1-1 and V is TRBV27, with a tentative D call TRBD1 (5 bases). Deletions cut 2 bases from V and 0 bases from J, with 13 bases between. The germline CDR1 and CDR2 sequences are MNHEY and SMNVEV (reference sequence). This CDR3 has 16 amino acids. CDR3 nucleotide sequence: TGTGCCAGCAGTTTAGACAGACCTGAGTTGAACACTGAAGCTTTCTTT. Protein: CASSLDRPELNTEAFF.

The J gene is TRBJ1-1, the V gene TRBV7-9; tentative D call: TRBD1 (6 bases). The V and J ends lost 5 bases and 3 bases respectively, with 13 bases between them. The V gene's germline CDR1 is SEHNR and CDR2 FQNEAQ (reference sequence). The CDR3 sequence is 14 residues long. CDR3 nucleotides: TGTGCCAGCAGCCCCACAGGGTTCGACACTGAAGCTTTCTTT. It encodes CASSPTGFDTEAFF.

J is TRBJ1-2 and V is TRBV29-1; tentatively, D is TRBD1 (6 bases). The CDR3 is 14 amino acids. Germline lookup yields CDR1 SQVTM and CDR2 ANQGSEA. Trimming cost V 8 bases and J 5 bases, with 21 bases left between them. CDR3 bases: TGCAGCTCCATCTCAGGGGCCCTAGGATATGGCTACACCTTC. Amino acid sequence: CSSISGALGYGYTF.

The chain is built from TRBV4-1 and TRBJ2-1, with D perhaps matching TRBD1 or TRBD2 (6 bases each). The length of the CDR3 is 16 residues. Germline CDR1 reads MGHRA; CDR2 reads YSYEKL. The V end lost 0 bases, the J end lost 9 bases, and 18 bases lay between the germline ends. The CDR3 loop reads CASSQEGHGRGGEQFF. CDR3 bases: TGCGCCAGCAGCCAAGAAGGTCACGGGAGAGGGGGTGAGCAGTTCTTC.

The CDR3 DNA reads TGTGCCAGCAGCAAATTCACGGACAGTGGCTACACCTTC. Translated: CASSKFTDSGYTF. The rearrangement uses TRBV7-2 and TRBJ1-2; D is possibly TRBD1 (6 bases). The germline V and J ends were trimmed by 5 bases and 7 bases, with 14 bases remaining between them. Per the germline V gene, CDR1 is SGHTA and CDR2 is FQGNSA. There are 13 residues in the CDR3.

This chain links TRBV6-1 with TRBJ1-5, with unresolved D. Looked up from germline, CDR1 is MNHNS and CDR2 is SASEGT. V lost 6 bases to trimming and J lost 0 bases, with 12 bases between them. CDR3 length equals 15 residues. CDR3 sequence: CASSPGLNSNQPQHF. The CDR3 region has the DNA TGTGCCAGCAGCCCAGGACTTAATAGCAATCAGCCCCAGCATTTT.

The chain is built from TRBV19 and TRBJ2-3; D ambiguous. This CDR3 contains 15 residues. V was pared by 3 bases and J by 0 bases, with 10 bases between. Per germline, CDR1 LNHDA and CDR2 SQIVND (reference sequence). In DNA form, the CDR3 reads TGTGCCAGTAGTATGGACGGCGCTAGCACAGATACGCAGTATTTT. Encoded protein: CASSMDGASTDTQYF.

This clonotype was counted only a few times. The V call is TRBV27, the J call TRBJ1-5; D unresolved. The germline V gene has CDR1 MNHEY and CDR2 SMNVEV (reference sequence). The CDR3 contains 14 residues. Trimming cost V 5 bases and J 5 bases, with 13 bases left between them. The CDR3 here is CASSPHRQYQPQHF. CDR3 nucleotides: TGTGCCAGCAGTCCCCACCGGCAGTATCAGCCCCAGCATTTT.

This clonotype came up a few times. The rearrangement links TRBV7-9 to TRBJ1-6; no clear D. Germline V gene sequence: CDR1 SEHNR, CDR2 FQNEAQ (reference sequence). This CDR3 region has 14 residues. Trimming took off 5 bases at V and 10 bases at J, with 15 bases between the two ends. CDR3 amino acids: CASSRYTLGSPLHF. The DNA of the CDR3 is TGTGCCAGCAGCCGTTATACTCTAGGATCACCCCTCCACTTT.

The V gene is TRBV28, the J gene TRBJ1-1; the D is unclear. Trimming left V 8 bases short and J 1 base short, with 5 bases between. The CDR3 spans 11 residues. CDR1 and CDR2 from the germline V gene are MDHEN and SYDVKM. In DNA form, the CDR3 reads TGTGCCAGCGACCGGAACACTGAAGCTTTCTTT. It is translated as CASDRNTEAFF.

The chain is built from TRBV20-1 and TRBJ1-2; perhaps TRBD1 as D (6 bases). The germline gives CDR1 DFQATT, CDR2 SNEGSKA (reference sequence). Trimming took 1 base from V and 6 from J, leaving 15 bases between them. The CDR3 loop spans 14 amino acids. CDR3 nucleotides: TGCAGTGCTAGAGCCCCGGGGGGCCCTGATGGCTACACCTTC. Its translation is CSARAPGGPDGYTF.

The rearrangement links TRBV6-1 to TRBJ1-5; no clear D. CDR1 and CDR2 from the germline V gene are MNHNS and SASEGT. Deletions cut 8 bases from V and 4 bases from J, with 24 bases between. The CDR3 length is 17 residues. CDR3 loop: CASGYRASGLGNQPQHF. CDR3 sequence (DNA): TGTGCCAGCGGATATCGGGCCTCCGGATTAGGGAATCAGCCCCAGCATTTT.

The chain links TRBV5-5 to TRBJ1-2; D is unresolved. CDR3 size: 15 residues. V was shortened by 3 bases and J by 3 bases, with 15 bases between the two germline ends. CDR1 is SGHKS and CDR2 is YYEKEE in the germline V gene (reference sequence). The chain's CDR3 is CASSSPDLIYYGYTF. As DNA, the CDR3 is TGTGCCAGCAGCTCGCCGGACCTAATCTACTATGGCTACACCTTC.